The T cell receptor (beta chain) described here comes from a study of beta chain features in type 1 diabetes. Trimming took 1 base from V and 0 from J, leaving 7 bases between them. The germline V gene encodes CDR1 SGHNT and CDR2 YENEEA. The CDR3 length is 15 residues. Study results and limitations: TCRB rearrangement may or may not be influenced by HLA type; here this remained unresolved. Shortening that was moderate but significant affected the TCRB CDR3s of Type 1 diabetes patients in all four CD4+ subsets.

With respect to this clone: Its target is not known.

Every isolated RNA sample was fully reverse transcribed, so sequencing captured expressed TCRB transcripts. The protocol was immunoSEQ multiplex PCR, while the TCRdb copy is restricted to in-frame clones and leaves out a portion. The profile shows roughly 38,000 clones, over 50% of them singletons. V gene TRBV11-3 combines with J gene TRBJ2-1; D call uncertain. The clonotype was recovered from a man in his thirties or forties with type 1 diabetes. Some clones in this sample may be carry-over from other donors' samples. Source material: Tregs from blood. The CDR3 sequence: CASSLGWSSYNEQFF. DNA of the CDR3: TGTGCCAGCAGCTTAGGCTGGAGCTCCTACAATGAGCAGTTCTTC.